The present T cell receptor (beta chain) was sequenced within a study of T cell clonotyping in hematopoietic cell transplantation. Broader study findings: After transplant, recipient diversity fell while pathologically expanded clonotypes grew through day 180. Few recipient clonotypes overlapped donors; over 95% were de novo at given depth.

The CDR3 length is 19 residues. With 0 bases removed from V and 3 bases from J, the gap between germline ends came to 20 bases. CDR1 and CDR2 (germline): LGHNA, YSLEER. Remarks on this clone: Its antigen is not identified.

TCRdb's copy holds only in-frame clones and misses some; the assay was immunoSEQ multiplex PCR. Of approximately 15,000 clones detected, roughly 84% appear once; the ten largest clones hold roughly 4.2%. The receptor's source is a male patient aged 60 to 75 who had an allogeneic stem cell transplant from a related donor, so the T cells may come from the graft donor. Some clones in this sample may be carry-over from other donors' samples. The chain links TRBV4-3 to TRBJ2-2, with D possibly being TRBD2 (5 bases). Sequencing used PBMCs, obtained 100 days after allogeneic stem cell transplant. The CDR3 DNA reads TGCGCCAGCAGCCAAGAAATCGTCCTAGCCGGGGTAGACACCGGGGAGCTGTTTTTT. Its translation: CASSQEIVLAGVDTGELFF.